This T cell receptor (beta chain) came from a study of cytomegalovirus exposure and HLA in healthy donors. Data came from immunoSEQ multiplex PCR; TCRdb stores just in-frame clones and leaves some out. The data contain 170,000 or so clones, about 85% of them singletons. In this sample, this clone turned up a few times. Material: PBMCs. The clonotype originates from a young man in good health and CMV-seropositive.

The CDR3 DNA reads TGTGCCAGCAGTTTGACGACGATTTTCTCAGGCGAGCAGTACTTC. The encoded protein is CASSLTTIFSGEQYF. J is TRBJ2-7 and V is TRBV28; D is undetermined. This CDR3 comprises 15 residues. CDR1 and CDR2 from the germline V gene are MDHEN and SYDVKM. V lost 3 bases, J lost 6 bases, and 18 bases lay in between.